This is a list of T cell receptor beta chains from one sample in a study of T-cell reconstitution after alpha-beta-depleted transplantation in children. TCRdb reprocessed the PCR reads with MiXCR, giving one entry per CDR3 protein. Of just over 950,000 distinct CDR3 sequences in the sample, 25% to 35% were seen once. Sequenced material: PBMCs, mostly from graft donor cells, taken 360 days after TCRalphabeta/CD19-depleted stem cell transplant. The source is a boy less than two years old who had a stem cell transplant for SCID, so the T cells may come from the graft donor. Each CDR3 is given with its conserved first and last residue. A D gene is named only where the DNA matches it firmly. The listing skips clone size in some rows; elsewhere it reads once, few, many or a size class.

j_call d_call v_call clone_size cdr3_nt cdr3_aa
TRBJ2-7 TRBD2 TRBV12-3/TRBV12-4 - TGTGCCAGCAGAATGAGCGGGACCTACGAGCAGTACTTC CASRMSGTYEQYF
TRBJ1-5 - TRBV6-1 few TGTGCCAGCACCCAGACGGGCACCTCCCTTAGCAATCAGCCCCAGCATTTT CASTQTGTSLSNQPQHF
TRBJ2-5 - TRBV4-1 - TGCGCCAGCAGCTCAGACAGCGGGCTGCGGGGAGAGACCCAGTACTTC CASSSDSGLRGETQYF
TRBJ2-5 TRBD2 TRBV6-5 - TGTGCCAGCAGTTACTCCCTTAGGACTAGCGGGGAAGAGACCCAGTACTTC CASSYSLRTSGEETQYF
TRBJ2-7 TRBD2 TRBV6-2/TRBV6-3 - TGTGCCAGCAGTTACCGGAGCGGGGGGGCACGATATCTTCTATTCTTCTACGAGCAGTACTTC CASSYRSGGARYLLFFYEQYF
TRBJ2-1 TRBD2 TRBV4-2 - TGTGCCAGCAGCCAAGAAGGCGGGGGGGCAAATGAGCAGTTCTTC CASSQEGGGANEQFF
TRBJ1-1 TRBD1 TRBV19 - TGTGCCAGTAGTCCCCGACAGGGGTACACTGAAGCTTTCTTT CASSPRQGYTEAFF
TRBJ2-5 - TRBV30 - TGTGCCGGATACAGGGGAGGAGAGACCCAGTACTTC CAGYRGGETQYF
TRBJ1-2 - TRBV2 - TGTGCCGGATGGGGATGGTCTGGCCCTAACTATGGCTACACCTTC CAGWGWSGPNYGYTF
TRBJ1-1 - TRBV6-2/TRBV6-3 many TGTGCCAGCAGGCCACAGGGGAACACTGAAGCTTTCTTT CASRPQGNTEAFF
TRBJ2-1 - TRBV6-6 - TGTGCCGGGGGGACCAAATGGGGCAATGAGCAGTTCTTC CAGGTKWGNEQFF
TRBJ1-5 - TRBV12-3/TRBV12-4 - TGTGCCAGCAGGGGTGCCTATAGCAATCAGCCCCAGCATTTT CASRGAYSNQPQHF
TRBJ2-1 - TRBV4-1 - TGCGCCAGCAGCCAAGGTCAGGGTTTCTCCTACAATGAGCAGTTCTTC CASSQGQGFSYNEQFF
TRBJ2-5 - TRBV20-1 - TGCAGTGCGGGGGGACGGGAGACCCAGTACTTC CSAGGRETQYF
TRBJ1-1 - TRBV6-1 once TGTGCCAGCACAGTACGGGTTCCAGTGAACACTGAAGCTTTCTTT CASTVRVPVNTEAFF
TRBJ2-5 - TRBV3-1 once TGTGCCACCACCAAAGGTATCGGGATAGGGGGAACACAAGAGACCCAGTACTTC CATTKGIGIGGTQETQYF
TRBJ2-3 - TRBV18 few TGTGCCAGCTCACCATTGACGCTAGCTCAGGATACGCAGTATTTT CASSPLTLAQDTQYF
TRBJ1-3 - TRBV7-6 - TGTGCCAGCAGCCTTCAGGGAGGTTTAGGAAACACCATATATTTT CASSLQGGLGNTIYF